The sequence of this TCR beta chain was determined in a study of blood T cell repertoires in COVID-19. Study in general: T cells, B-cell-depleted T cells, or PBMCs supplied cDNA or gDNA.

The study drew participants aged about 18 to 90 years from roughly 25 US areas. In the original processing: Counts of nucleated cells, estimated from reference gene primer amplification, were obtained. Profiled with immunoSEQ multiplex PCR; TCRdb holds only in-frame clones, not every one. That table supplies the V and J calls and clone size; D and trimming were determined from the DNA. The table records around 310,000 clones, around 91% of them present only once. The CDR3 consists of 14 residues. V dropped 4 bases and J dropped 4 bases, with 10 bases sitting between them. Germline V lookup: CDR1 LNHDA, CDR2 SQIVND (reference sequence).

The sample taken for sequencing was PBMCs or T cells enriched from blood (not recorded which). The receptor was isolated from a woman in her thirties or forties who had recovered from COVID-19. The V and J genes are TRBV19 and TRBJ2-2, with D tentatively TRBD2 (5 bases). In DNA form, the CDR3 reads TGTGCCAGTAGTACCGACTACCCCACCGGGGAGCTGTTTTTT. This codes for CASSTDYPTGELFF.